One sample yielded the 14 T cell receptor beta chains listed below, sequenced in a study of cytomegalovirus exposure and HLA in healthy donors. The PCR was carried out with 60 Vbeta primers and 13 Jbeta primers. TCRdb keeps only in-frame clones here, not all; method: immunoSEQ multiplex PCR. The data hold about 130,000 clones, with less than 10% observed a single time. The source material was PBMCs. These receptors came from a man aged 45-65 years in good health and CMV-seronegative.

V and J are TRBV19 and TRBJ2-3; 10 bases map to TRBD1. The V and J ends lost 8 bases and 1 base, in that order; junction bases with no gene match: 9. The CDR3 consists of 16 residues. Germline CDR1 reads LNHDA; CDR2 reads SQIVND (reference sequence). This CDR3 reads CASARLGTGGTDTQYF. DNA for the CDR3: TGTGCCAGTGCCCGACTGGGGACAGGGGGCACAGATACGCAGTATTTT.

CDR3 region: CASSELQGGLSGAFF. For the CDR3, the DNA is TGTGCCAGTAGCGAGCTACAGGGGGGCTTGTCTGGAGCTTTCTTT. This chain connects TRBV19 to TRBJ1-1; the match to TRBD1 covers 8 bases. The CDR3 loop spans 15 amino acids. V was pared by 6 bases and J by 10 bases, with 16 bases of the junction left unmatched. CDR1 is LNHDA, CDR2 SQIVND, per germline (reference sequence). Filled out from reference TRBV19 and TRBJ1-1, the complete variable domain reads DGGITQSPKYLFRKEGQNVTLSCEQNLNHDAMYWYRQDPGQGLRLIYYSQIVNDFQKGDIAEGYSVSREKKESFPLTVTSAQKNPTAFYLCASSELQGGLSGAFFGQGTRLTVV.

This clone occurred a few times. The chain is built from TRBV2 and TRBJ1-2, with 9 bases aligning to TRBD1. This CDR3 is 14 amino acids long. Germline CDR1 reads SNHLY; CDR2 reads FYNNEI. V shed 7 bases, J shed 2 bases, and the junction held 5 bases outside the gene matches. CDR3 amino acids: CASNPGQGNYGYTF. The CDR3 DNA is TGTGCCAGCAACCCGGGACAGGGAAACTATGGCTACACCTTC.

V is TRBV19 and J is TRBJ2-2, with a possible D match to TRBD1 (5 bases). Between the trimmed V and J ends, which lost 2 bases and 5 bases, there was a span of 18 bases. Germline-derived CDR1 and CDR2 are LNHDA and SQIVND (reference sequence). CDR3 length equals 17 residues. This CDR3 is CASSIKQDTLRTGELFF. The CDR3 DNA follows: TGTGCCAGTAGTATAAAGCAGGACACCCTTAGGACCGGGGAGCTGTTTTTT.

The chain combines TRBV11-2 with TRBJ1-4; D unclear. V was shortened by 5 bases and J by 8 bases, with 12 bases between the two germline ends. The CDR3 contains 13 residues. Looked up from germline, CDR1 is SGHAT and CDR2 is FQNNGV. The CDR3, as DNA: TGTGCCAGCAGCCCAGTCGTGGTGGAAAAACTGTTTTTT. Translating it yields CASSPVVVEKLFF.

About this clone: No conserved phenylalanine or tryptophan is present at the end of the CDR3, so a read error is the likely explanation. The DNA is omitted, as the CDR3 cannot be located on it reliably, and the CDR3 follows TCRdb's listing. The chain recombines TRBV6-1 with TRBJ2-3; TRBD2, the table's D call, was not compared with the DNA. The CDR3 spans 15 residues, counting both ends. Germline V gene sequence: CDR1 MNHNS, CDR2 SASEGT. The CDR3 loop reads CASSEASGGADTKYL.

V usage is TRBV6-4 and J usage is TRBJ2-3, with D perhaps matching TRBD1 (6 bases). The germline gives CDR1 MRHNA, CDR2 SNTAGT. The CDR3 is 16 residues long. V lost 0 bases and J 0 bases, leaving 10 bases between the germline ends. The CDR3 bases are TGTGCCAGCAGTGACTCGGGTCAGGGGAGCACAGATACGCAGTATTTT. Translating it yields CASSDSGQGSTDTQYF.

The genes are TRBV5-4 and TRBJ2-3; TRBD2 matches 7 bases. The germline V gene has CDR1 SGHNT and CDR2 YYREEE (reference sequence). V was pared by 3 bases and J by 2 bases, with 6 bases of the junction left unmatched. The CDR3 length is 15 residues. The CDR3 DNA follows: TGTGCCAGCAGCTCAGGCGGGAGATCCACAGATACGCAGTATTTT. Translation: CASSSGGRSTDTQYF.

The rearrangement links TRBV28 to TRBJ2-7; 11 positions agree with TRBD2. Germline trimming cut 5 bases from V and 1 base from J; bases unmatched to any gene: 10. CDR1 is MDHEN, CDR2 SYDVKM, per germline. The CDR3 consists of 17 residues. The CDR3 DNA sequence: TGTGCCAGCAGTATCACGGGACTAGCGGTTATATCCTACGAGCAGTACTTC. Its protein product is CASSITGLAVISYEQYF. Based on the CDR3 plus reference TRBV28 and TRBJ2-7, the full variable domain is DVKVTQSSRYLVKRTGEKVFLECVQDMDHENMFWYRQDPGLGLRLIYFSYDVKMKEKGDIPEGYSVSREKKERFSLILESASTNQTSMYLCASSITGLAVISYEQYFGPGTRLTVT.

This clone appeared a single time. The V and J genes are TRBV2 and TRBJ2-4; TRBD1 matches at 7 bases. CDR3 size: 15 residues. The V gene's germline CDR1 is SNHLY and CDR2 FYNNEI. With 3 bases clipped from V and 6 bases from J, the junction kept 8 bases outside the gene matches. CDR3 loop: CASSEINQGVNIQYF. CDR3 coding DNA: TGTGCCAGCAGTGAGATTAACCAGGGGGTAAACATTCAGTACTTC.

This clone came up a few times. The chain combines TRBV29-1 with TRBJ1-1; D gene ambiguous. The V end lost 7 bases, the J end lost 2 bases, and 8 bases lay between the germline ends. This CDR3 region has 11 residues. Germline loops: CDR1 SQVTM, CDR2 ANQGSEA. The chain's CDR3 is CSASINTEAFF. The CDR3 region has the DNA TGCAGCGCTAGTATTAACACTGAAGCTTTCTTT.

The chain joins TRBV30 to TRBJ2-7, with 8 bases matching TRBD2. V lost 0 bases to trimming and J lost 3 bases; unmatched junction nucleotides: 1. The CDR3 extends over 13 amino acids. Per the germline V gene, CDR1 is GTSNPN and CDR2 is SVGIG (reference sequence). The CDR3 DNA sequence: TGTGCCTGGAGTGTCGGGGGGGGCTACGAGCAGTACTTC. It encodes CAWSVGGGYEQYF.

This clone was counted only a few times. The chain carries TRBV6-5 and TRBJ2-7, with 11 bases lining up with TRBD2. The CDR3 is 15 amino acids. Germline V gene lookup returns CDR1 MNHEY and CDR2 SVGAGI. V was pared by 6 bases and J by 4 bases, with 8 bases of the junction left unmatched. The CDR3 region has the DNA TGTGCCAGCAGGCCCACTAGCGGGAGAGGGTACGAGCAGTACTTC. This translates into CASRPTSGRGYEQYF.

Only a few counts were recorded for this clone. The genes are TRBV6-6 and TRBJ1-5, with TRBD1 matching over 7 bases. Looked up from germline, CDR1 is MNHNY and CDR2 is SVGAGI (reference sequence). With 4 bases clipped from V and 4 bases from J, the junction kept 4 bases outside the gene matches. This CDR3 has 14 amino acids. The CDR3: CASSSAGGNQPQHF. CDR3 nucleotides: TGTGCCAGCAGTTCCGCAGGGGGGAATCAGCCCCAGCATTTT.